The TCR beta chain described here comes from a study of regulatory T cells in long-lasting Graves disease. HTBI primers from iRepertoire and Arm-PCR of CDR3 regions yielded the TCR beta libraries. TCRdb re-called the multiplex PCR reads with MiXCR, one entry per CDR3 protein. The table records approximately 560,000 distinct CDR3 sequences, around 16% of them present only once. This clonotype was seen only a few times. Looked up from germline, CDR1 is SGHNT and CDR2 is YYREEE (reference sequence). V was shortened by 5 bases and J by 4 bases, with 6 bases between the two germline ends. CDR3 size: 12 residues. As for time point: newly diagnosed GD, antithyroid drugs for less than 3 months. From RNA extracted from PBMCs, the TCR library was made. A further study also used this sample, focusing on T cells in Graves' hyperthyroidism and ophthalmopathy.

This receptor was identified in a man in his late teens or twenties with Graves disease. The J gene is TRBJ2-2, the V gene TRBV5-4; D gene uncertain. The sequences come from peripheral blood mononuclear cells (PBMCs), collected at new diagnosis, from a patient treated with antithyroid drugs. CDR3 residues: CASRPSTGELFF. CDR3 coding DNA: TGTGCCAGCAGGCCATCCACCGGGGAGCTGTTTTTT.